This is a list of T cell receptor beta chains from one sample in a study of T cells in localized non-small cell lung cancer. Clones were sequenced by immunoSEQ multiplex PCR, and TCRdb holds only the in-frame ones, with some missing. The profile covers some 52,000 clones, with 70% to 90% appearing a single time and approximately 20% taken by the ten largest. The source material was peripheral blood, sampled before any cancer treatment. The receptors come from a male donor aged 60 or over with stage III squamous cell lung carcinoma. Each CDR3 is given with its conserved first and last residue. The D gene is left open where the match is weak. Clone size appears in some rows only: once, few, many, or a class for an expanded clone.

TRBV19	TRBJ2-5	-	TRBD2	TGTGCCAGTAGCCCCCCGGGGACGGGGGGGCCCCAAGAGACCCAGTACTTC	CASSPPGTGGPQETQYF
TRBV10-3	TRBJ1-2	-	-	TGTGCCACCGACGCTCTTGGAGGGGGCTATGGCTACACCTTC	CATDALGGGYGYTF
TRBV5-4	TRBJ2-5	-	TRBD2	TGTGCCAGCAGCTTGGATAGCGGGGGCACTCAAGAGACCCAGTACTTC	CASSLDSGGTQETQYF
TRBV28	TRBJ2-5	-	TRBD2	TGTGCCAGCAGGGCTTCCCGGGCCCTGGGAGGGGAGACCCAGTACTTC	CASRASRALGGETQYF
TRBV5-6	TRBJ2-7	-	TRBD2	TGTGCCAGCAGCCGTTGGACTAGCGGATCCTACGAGCAGTACTTC	CASSRWTSGSYEQYF
TRBV7-9	TRBJ2-5	-	TRBD2	TGTGCCAGCAGCCGCCAATCTGGGCGGGGGGGCCGGGAGACCCAGTACTTC	CASSRQSGRGGRETQYF
TRBV10-3	TRBJ2-3	few	TRBD2	TGTGCCATCACCCAGGGACTAGGCGGGGCCGCTGGGACGCAGTATTTT	CAITQGLGGAAGTQYF
TRBV11-2	TRBJ2-3	-	-	TGTGCCAGCATCAATTCCGGGACCCTAGGCACAGATACGCAGTATTTT	CASINSGTLGTDTQYF
TRBV19	TRBJ2-1	-	-	TGTGCCAGTAGTAACCCCCCCACGGATGAGCAGTTCTTC	CASSNPPTDEQFF
TRBV18	TRBJ1-2	-	-	TGTGCCAGCTCACCAAGACAGGAAGCTAACTATGGCTACACCTTC	CASSPRQEANYGYTF
TRBV7-2	TRBJ2-5	-	TRBD2	TGTGCCAGCGATAGCGGGGGGGCAGGGGAGACCCAGTACTTC	CASDSGGAGETQYF
TRBV4-2	TRBJ2-1	-	TRBD2	TGTGCCAGCAGCCAAGAACTAGCGGCTTACAATGAGCAGTTCTTC	CASSQELAAYNEQFF